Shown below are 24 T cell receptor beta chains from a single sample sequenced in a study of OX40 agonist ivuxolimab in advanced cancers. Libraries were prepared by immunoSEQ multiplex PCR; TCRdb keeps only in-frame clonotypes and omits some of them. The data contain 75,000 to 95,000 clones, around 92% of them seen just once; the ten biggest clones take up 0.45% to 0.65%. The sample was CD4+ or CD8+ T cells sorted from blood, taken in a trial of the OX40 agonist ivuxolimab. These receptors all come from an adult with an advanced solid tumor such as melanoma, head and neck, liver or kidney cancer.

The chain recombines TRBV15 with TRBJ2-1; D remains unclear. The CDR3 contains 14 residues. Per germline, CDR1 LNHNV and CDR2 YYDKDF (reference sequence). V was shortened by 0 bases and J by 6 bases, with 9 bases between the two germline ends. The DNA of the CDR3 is TGTGCCACCAGCAGAGATATTAGGATCAATGAGCAGTTCTTC. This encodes CATSRDIRINEQFF.

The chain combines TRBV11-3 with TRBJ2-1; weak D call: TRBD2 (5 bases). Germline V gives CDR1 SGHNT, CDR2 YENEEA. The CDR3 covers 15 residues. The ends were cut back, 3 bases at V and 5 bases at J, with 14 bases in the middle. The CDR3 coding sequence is TGTGCCAGCAGCTTCGAGAGTCTGGGAGACAATGAGCAGTTCTTC. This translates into CASSFESLGDNEQFF.

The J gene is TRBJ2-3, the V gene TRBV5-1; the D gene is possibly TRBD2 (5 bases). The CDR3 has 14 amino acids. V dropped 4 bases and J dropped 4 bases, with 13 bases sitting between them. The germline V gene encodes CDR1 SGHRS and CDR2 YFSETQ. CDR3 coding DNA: TGCGCCAGCAGCACCAGAGGGTACCCAGATACGCAGTATTTT. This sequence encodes CASSTRGYPDTQYF.

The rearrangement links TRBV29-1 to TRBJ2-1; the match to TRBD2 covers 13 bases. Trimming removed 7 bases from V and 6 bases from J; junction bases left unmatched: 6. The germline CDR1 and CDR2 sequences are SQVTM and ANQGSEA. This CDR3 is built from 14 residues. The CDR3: CSANRLAGGNEQFF. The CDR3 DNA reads TGCAGCGCCAACAGACTAGCGGGAGGCAATGAGCAGTTCTTC.

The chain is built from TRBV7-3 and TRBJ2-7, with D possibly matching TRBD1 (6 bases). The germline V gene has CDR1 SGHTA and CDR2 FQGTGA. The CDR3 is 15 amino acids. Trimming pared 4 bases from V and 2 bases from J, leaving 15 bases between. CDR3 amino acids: CASSSLIQGPYEQYF. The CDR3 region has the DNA TGTGCCAGCAGCTCACTTATACAGGGACCCTACGAGCAGTACTTC.

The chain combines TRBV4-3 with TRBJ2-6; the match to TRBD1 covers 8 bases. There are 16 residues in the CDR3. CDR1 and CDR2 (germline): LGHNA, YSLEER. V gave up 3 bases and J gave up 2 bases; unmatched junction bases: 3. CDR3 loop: CASSQAGGAGANVLTF. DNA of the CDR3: TGCGCCAGCAGCCAGGCAGGGGGCGCTGGGGCCAACGTCCTGACTTTC.

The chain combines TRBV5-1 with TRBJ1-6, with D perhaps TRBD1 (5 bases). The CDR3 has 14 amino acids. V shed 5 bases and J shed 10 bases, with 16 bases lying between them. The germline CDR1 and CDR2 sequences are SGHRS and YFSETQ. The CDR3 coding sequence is TGCGCCAGCAGTAACAGGCTCGGGGACTCACCCCTCCACTTT. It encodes CASSNRLGDSPLHF.

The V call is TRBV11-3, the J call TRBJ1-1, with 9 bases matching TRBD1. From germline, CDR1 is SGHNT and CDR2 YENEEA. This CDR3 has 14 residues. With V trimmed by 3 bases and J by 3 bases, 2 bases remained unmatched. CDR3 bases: TGTGCCAGCAGCTTGAACAGGGGGCACACTGAAGCTTTCTTT. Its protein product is CASSLNRGHTEAFF.

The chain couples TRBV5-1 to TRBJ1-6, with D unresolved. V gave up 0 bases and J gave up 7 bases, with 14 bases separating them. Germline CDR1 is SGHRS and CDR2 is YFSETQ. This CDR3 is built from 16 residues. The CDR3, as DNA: TGCGCCAGCAGCTTGGCCCTCACAAGTTCAAATTCACCCCTCCACTTT. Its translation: CASSLALTSSNSPLHF. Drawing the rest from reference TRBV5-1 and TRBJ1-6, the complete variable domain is KAGVTQTPRYLIKTRGQQVTLSCSPISGHRSVSWYQQTPGQGLQFLFEYFSETQRNKGNFPGRFSGRQFSNSRSEMNVSTLELGDSALYLCASSLALTSSNSPLHFGNGTRLTVT.

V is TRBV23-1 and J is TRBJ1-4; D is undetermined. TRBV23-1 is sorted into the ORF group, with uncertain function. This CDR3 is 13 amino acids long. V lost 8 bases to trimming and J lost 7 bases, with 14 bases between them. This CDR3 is CASGEGFGEKLFF. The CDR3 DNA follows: TGCGCCAGCGGTGAGGGATTCGGTGAAAAACTGTTTTTT.

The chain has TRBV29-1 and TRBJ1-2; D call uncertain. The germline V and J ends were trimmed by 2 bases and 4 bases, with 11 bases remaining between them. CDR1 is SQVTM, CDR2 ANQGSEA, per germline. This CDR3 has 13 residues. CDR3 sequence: CSVEFTNFYGYTF. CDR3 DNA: TGCAGCGTTGAATTTACCAACTTCTATGGCTACACCTTC.

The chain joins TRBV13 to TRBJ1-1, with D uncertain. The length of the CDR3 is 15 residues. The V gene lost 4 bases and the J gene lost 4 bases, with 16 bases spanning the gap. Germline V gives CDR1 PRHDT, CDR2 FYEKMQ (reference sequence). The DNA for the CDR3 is TGTGCCAGCAGCTACGGACGGGGAGGAGGCACTGAAGCTTTCTTT. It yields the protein CASSYGRGGGTEAFF.

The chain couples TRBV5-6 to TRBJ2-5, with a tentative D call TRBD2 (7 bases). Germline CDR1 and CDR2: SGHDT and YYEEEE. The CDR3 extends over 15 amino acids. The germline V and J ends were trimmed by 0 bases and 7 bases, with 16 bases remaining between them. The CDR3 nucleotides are TGTGCCAGCAGCTTGGTTGGGGGGGCCACCGGGACCCAGTACTTC. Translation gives CASSLVGGATGTQYF.

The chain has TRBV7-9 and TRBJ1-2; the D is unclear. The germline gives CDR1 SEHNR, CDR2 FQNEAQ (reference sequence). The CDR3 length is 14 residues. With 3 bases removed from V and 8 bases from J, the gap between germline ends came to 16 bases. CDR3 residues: CASSFNGEGRGYTF. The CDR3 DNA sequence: TGTGCCAGCAGCTTTAACGGGGAAGGTAGAGGCTACACCTTC.

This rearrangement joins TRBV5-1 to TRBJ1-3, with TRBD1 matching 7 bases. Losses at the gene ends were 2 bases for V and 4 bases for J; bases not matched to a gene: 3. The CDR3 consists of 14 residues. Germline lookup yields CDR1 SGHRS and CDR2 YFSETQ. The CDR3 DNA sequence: TGCGCCAGCAGCTTAACAGGGGCCGGAAACACCATATATTTT. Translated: CASSLTGAGNTIYF.

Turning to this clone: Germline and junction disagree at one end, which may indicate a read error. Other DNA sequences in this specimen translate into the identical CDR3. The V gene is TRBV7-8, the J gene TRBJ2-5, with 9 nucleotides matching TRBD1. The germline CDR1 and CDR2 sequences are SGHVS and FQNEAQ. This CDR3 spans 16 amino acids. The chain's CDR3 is CASSFPGTGNQETQYF. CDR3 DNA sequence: TGTGCCAGCAGCTTCCCTGGGACAGGGAACCAAGAGACTCAGTACTTC.

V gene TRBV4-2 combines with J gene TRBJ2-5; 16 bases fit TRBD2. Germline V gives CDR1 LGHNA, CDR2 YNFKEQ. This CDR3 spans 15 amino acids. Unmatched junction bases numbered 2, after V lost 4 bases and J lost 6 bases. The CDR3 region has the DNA TGTGCCAGCAGCCTGGGACTAGCGGGAGGGCAGACCCAGTACTTC. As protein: CASSLGLAGGQTQYF.

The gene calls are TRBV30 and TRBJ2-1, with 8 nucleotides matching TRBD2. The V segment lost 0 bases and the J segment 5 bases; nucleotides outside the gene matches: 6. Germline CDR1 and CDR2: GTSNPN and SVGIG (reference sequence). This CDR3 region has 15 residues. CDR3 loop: CAWSVLGRADNEQFF. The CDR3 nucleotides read TGTGCCTGGAGTGTACTCGGGAGGGCCGACAATGAGCAGTTCTTC.

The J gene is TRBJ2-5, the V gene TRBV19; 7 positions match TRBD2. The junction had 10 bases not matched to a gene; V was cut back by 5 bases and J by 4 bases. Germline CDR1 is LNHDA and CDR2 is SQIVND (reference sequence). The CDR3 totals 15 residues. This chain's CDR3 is CASSPSTSSAETQYF. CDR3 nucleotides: TGTGCCAGTAGTCCATCGACTAGCTCGGCAGAGACCCAGTACTTC.

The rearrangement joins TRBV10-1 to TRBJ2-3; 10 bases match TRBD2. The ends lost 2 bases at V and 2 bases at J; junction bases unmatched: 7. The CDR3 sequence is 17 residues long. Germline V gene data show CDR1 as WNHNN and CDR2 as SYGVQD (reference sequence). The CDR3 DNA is TGCGCCAGCAGTGAGCCGGAGGGACTAGCGAACACAGATACGCAGTATTTT. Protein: CASSEPEGLANTDTQYF.

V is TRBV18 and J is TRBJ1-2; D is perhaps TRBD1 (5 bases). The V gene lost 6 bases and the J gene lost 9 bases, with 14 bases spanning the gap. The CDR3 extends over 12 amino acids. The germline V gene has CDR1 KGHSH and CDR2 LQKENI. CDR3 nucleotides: TGTGCCAGCTCTGGGGCCTCCGGGAGCTACACCTTC. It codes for CASSGASGSYTF.

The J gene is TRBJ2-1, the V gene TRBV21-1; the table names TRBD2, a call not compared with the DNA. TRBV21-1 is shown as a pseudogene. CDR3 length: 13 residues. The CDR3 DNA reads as TGTGCCAGCACCCGGCCCCGAGAGGATGAGCAGTTCTTC. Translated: CASTRPREDEQFF.

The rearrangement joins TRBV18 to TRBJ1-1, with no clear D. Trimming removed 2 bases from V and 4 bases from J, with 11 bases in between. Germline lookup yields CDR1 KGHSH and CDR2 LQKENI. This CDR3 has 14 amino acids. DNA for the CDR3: TGTGCCAGCTCACCAGTGGTTCCTTCCACTGAAGCTTTCTTT. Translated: CASSPVVPSTEAFF.

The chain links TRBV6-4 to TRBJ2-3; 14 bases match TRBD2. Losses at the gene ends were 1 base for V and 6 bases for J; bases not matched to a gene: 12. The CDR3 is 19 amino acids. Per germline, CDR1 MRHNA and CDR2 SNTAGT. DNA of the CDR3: TGTGCCAGCAGTGACTTCCCCCGGGGACTAGCGGGAGAATCGGATACGCAGTATTTT. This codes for CASSDFPRGLAGESDTQYF.